This entry features one TCR beta chain sequence. Its antigen is still unknown. The germline V gene encodes CDR1 SEHNR and CDR2 FQNEAQ (reference sequence). CDR3 length equals 14 residues. The V and J ends lost 2 bases and 8 bases respectively, with 12 bases between them. This sample was included in a study of shared clonotypes between healthy human individuals. Study-level findings and limits: Generally, naive subsets (rather than memory subsets) showed larger estimated richness.

Measured with immunoSEQ multiplex PCR; TCRdb has only the in-frame clones, and not every one. Found here are 2 million to 2.5 million clones, more than 80% of them singletons; the top ten hold roughly 0.36%. CD4+ cell separation produced CD45RA+ naive and CD45RA-negative memory subsets. Sequencing was performed on naive CD4+ T cells from PBMCs. Subset in this sample: CD45RA+ positively selected. The V and J genes are TRBV7-9 and TRBJ1-4; perhaps TRBD1 as D (6 bases). This TCR came from a man in his late teens or twenties in good health. Some clones in this sample may be carry-over from other donors' samples. DNA for the CDR3: TGTGCCAGCAGCTTAACGTCAGGGGTCGAAAAACTGTTTTTT. Its translation is CASSLTSGVEKLFF. The full variable domain, completed using reference TRBV7-9 and TRBJ1-4, is DTGVSQNPRHKITKRGQNVTFRCDPISEHNRLYWYRQTLGQGPEFLTYFQNEAQLEKSRLLSDRFSAERPKGSFSTLEIQRTEQGDSAMYLCASSLTSGVEKLFFGSGTQLSVL.